This T cell receptor (beta chain) originates from a study of breast tumors, draining lymph nodes, adjacent tissues. A single record per CDR3 protein comes from TCRdb applying MiXCR to the multiplex PCR reads. The sample has about 170,000 distinct CDR3 sequences, more than 25% seen once; the top ten hold about 4.1%. Samples came from axillary lymph nodes draining the breast cancer. Study-wide points: Luminal-like breast cancer showed significantly higher tumor–nontumor repertoire similarity than basal-like. Compared with lymph nodes, tumors were less diverse; compared with nontumor tissue, more.

Concerning this clonotype: What it binds is not known.

The CDR3 is 16 residues long. In germline, CDR1 is LNHDA, CDR2 SQIVND (reference sequence). V shed 9 bases and J shed 8 bases, with 23 bases lying between them. The receptor's source is a female donor with breast cancer. Some clones in this sample may be carry-over from other donors' samples. Sequenced sample: axillary lymph node tissue. The chain employs TRBV19 and TRBJ1-6; the D gene is possibly TRBD1 (6 bases). The CDR3 reads CASSQDSGVVDSPLHF. DNA for the CDR3: TGTGCCAGCAGCCAAGATTCAGGGGTCGTGGATTCACCCCTCCACTTT.